This T cell receptor (beta chain) is drawn from a study of siplizumab effects on memory and regulatory T cells. Whole-study findings and limits: Tracing alloreactive clones into unstimulated subsets worked for only a minor fraction of them. Phenotypic classification as naive or memory proved unattainable for roughly 75-97% of proliferating CD4+ or CD8+ clones.

As regards this clone: No antigen is known for it.

Measured with immunoSEQ multiplex PCR; TCRdb has only the in-frame clones, and not every one. This sample has tens of thousands of clones, with roughly 94% found just once. CDR3 length: 14 amino acids. V shed 2 bases and J 5 bases; nucleotides not matched to a gene: 5. Germline CDR1 and CDR2: MNHEY and SMNVEV (reference sequence). This chain connects TRBV27 to TRBJ2-5; 7 bases fit TRBD2. The receptor comes from a human donor in good health. The material sequenced was CD8+ T cells sorted from blood. CDR3 nucleotide sequence: TGTGCCAGCAGTTTAACGGCGGGAGTGGAGACCCAGTACTTC. Its protein is CASSLTAGVETQYF.